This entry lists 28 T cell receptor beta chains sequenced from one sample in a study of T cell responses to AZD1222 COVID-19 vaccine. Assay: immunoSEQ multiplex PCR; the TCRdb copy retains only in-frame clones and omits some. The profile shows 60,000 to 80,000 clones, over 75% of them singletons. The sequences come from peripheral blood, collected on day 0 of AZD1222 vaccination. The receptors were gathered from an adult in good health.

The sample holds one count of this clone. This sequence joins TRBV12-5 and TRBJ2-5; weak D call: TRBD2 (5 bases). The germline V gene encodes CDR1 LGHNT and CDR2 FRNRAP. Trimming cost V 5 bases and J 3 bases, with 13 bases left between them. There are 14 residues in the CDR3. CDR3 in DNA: TGTGCTAGTGGTCCGCGACGGGGAAAAGAGACCCAGTACTTC. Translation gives CASGPRRGKETQYF.

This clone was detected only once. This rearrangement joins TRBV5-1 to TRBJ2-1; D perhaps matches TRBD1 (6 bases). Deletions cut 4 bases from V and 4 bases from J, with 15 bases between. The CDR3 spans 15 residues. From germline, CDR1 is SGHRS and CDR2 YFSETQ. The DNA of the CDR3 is TGCGCCAGCAGCAACCGGGACAAACATTACAATGAGCAGTTCTTC. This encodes CASSNRDKHYNEQFF.

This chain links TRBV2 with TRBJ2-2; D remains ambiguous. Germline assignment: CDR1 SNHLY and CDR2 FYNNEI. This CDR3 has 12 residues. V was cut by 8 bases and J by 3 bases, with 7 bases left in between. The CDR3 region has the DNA TGTGCCAGCGGGGTTGACACCGGGGAGCTGTTTTTT. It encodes CASGVDTGELFF. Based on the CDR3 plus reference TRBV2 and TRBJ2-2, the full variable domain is EPEVTQTPSHQVTQMGQEVILRCVPISNHLYFYWYRQILGQKVEFLVSFYNNEISEKSEIFDDQFSVERPDGSNFTLKIRSTKLEDSAMYFCASGVDTGELFFGEGSRLTVL.

CDR3 amino acids: CAPKGQGAGANVLTF. The CDR3 DNA reads TGTGCCCCGAAGGGACAGGGCGCTGGGGCCAACGTCCTGACTTTC. The V call is TRBV7-3, the J call TRBJ2-6, with 9 bases fitting TRBD1. Germline V lookup: CDR1 SGHTA, CDR2 FQGTGA. V was pared by 11 bases and J by 2 bases, with 7 bases of the junction left unmatched. This CDR3 spans 15 amino acids. The complete variable domain, with remaining parts taken from reference TRBV7-3 and TRBJ2-6, reads GAGVSQTPSNKVTEKGKYVELRCDPISGHTALYWYRQSLGQGPEFLIYFQGTGAADDSGLPNDRFFAVRPEGSVSTLKIQRTERGDSAVYLCAPKGQGAGANVLTFGAGSRLTVL.

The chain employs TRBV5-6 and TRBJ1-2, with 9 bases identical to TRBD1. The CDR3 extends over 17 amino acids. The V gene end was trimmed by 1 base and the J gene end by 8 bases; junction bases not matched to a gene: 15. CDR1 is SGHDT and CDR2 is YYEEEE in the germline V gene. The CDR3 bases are TGTGCCAGCAGCTTGTCTGTCCGGTGGGACAGGGCGATCGGCTACACCTTC. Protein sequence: CASSLSVRWDRAIGYTF.

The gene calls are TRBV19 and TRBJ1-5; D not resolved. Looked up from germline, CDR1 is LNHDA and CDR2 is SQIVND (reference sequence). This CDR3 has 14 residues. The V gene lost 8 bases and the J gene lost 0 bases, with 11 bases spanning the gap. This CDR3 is CASRIAGSNQPQHF. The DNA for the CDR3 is TGTGCCAGTCGAATAGCGGGTAGCAATCAGCCCCAGCATTTT.

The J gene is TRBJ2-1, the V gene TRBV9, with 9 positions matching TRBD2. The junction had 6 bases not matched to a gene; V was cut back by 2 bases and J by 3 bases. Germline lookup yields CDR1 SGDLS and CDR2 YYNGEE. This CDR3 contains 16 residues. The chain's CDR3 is CASSVQSGGYYNEQFF. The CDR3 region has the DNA TGTGCCAGCAGCGTCCAGAGCGGGGGGTACTACAATGAGCAGTTCTTC.

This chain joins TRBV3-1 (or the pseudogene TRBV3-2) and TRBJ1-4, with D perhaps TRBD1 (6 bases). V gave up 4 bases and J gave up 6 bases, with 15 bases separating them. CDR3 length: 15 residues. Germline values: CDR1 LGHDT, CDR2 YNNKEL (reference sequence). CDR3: CASSLLGGGYEKLFF. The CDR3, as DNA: TGTGCCAGCAGCCTTTTAGGGGGGGGATATGAAAAACTGTTTTTT.

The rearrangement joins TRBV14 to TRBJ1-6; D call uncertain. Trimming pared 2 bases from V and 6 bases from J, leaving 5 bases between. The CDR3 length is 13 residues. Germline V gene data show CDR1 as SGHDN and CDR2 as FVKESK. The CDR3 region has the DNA TGTGCCAGCAGCCAAATATTTAATTCACCCCTCCACTTT. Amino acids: CASSQIFNSPLHF.

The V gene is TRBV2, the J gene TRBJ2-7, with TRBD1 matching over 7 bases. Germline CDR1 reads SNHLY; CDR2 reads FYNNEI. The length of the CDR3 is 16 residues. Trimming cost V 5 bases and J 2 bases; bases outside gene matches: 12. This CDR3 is CASSSKQGRPPYEQYF. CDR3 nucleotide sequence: TGTGCCAGCAGTTCTAAACAGGGGCGCCCCCCCTACGAGCAGTACTTC.

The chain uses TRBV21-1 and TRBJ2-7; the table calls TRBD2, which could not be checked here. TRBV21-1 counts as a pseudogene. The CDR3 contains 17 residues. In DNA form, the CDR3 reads TGTGCCAGCAGCAATTGTGGGACTAGCGGGGGTGAGAACGAGCAGTACTTC. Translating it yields CASSNCGTSGGENEQYF.

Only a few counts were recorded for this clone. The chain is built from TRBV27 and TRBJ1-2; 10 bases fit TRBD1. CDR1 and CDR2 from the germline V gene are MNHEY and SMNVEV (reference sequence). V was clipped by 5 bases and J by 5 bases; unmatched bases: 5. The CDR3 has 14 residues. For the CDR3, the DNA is TGTGCCAGCAGTCCATGGACAGGGGGATATGGCTACACCTTC. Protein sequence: CASSPWTGGYGYTF.

The CDR3 loop reads CSVARVNTEAFF. CDR3 coding DNA: TGCAGCGTTGCCCGGGTGAACACTGAAGCTTTCTTT. The chain is built from TRBV29-1 and TRBJ1-1, with D uncertain. The germline gives CDR1 SQVTM, CDR2 ANQGSEA. With 4 bases removed from V and 0 bases from J, the gap between germline ends came to 6 bases. CDR3 length: 12 amino acids.

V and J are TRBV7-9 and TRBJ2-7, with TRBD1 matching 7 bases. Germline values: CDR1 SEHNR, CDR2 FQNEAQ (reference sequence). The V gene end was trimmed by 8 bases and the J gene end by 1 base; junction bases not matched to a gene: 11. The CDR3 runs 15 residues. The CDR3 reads CASGSTGVSSYEQYF. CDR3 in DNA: TGTGCCAGCGGAAGTACAGGGGTTTCTTCCTACGAGCAGTACTTC.

CDR3 sequence reads: CASSPGQGLDTEAFF. In nucleotides, the CDR3 is TGTGCCAGCAGCCCAGGACAGGGTTTGGACACTGAAGCTTTCTTT. The chain joins TRBV3-1 (or the pseudogene TRBV3-2) to TRBJ1-1, with TRBD1 identical over 8 bases. J gave up 3 bases and V 4 bases, and 7 bases lay outside the gene matches. The CDR3 is 15 amino acids. Germline CDR1 reads LGHDT; CDR2 reads YNNKEL (reference sequence).

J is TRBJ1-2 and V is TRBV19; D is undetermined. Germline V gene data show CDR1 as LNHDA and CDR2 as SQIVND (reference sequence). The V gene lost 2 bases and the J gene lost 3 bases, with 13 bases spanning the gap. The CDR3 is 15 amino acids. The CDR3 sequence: CASSIIISAYYGYTF. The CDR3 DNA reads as TGTGCCAGTAGTATAATCATCAGCGCTTACTATGGCTACACCTTC.

CDR3 coding DNA: TGTGCCAGCAGTTTCCAAGGGGGGCGCAACTCACCCCTCCACTTT. It translates to CASSFQGGRNSPLHF. The chain employs TRBV6-5 and TRBJ1-6; D possibly corresponds to TRBD1 (6 bases). CDR1 is MNHEY, CDR2 SVGAGI, per germline. This CDR3 comprises 15 residues. V was clipped by 4 bases and J by 10 bases, with 17 bases between them.

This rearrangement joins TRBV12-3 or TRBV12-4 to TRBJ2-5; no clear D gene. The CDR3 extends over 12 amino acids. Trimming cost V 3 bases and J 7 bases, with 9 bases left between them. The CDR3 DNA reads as TGTGCCAGCAGTTTCAACACGGGGACCCAGTACTTC. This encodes CASSFNTGTQYF.

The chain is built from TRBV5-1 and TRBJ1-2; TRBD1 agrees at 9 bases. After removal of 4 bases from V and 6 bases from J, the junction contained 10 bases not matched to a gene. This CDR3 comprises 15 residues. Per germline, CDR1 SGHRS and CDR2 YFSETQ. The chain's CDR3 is CASSQLPGTGNGYTF. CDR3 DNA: TGCGCCAGCAGCCAACTACCGGGGACAGGGAATGGCTACACCTTC. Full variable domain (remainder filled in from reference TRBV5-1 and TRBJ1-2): KAGVTQTPRYLIKTRGQQVTLSCSPISGHRSVSWYQQTPGQGLQFLFEYFSETQRNKGNFPGRFSGRQFSNSRSEMNVSTLELGDSALYLCASSQLPGTGNGYTFGSGTRLTVV.

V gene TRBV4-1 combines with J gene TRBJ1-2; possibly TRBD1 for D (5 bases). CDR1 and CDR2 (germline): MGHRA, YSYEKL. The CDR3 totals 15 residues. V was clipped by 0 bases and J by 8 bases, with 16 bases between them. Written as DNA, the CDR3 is TGCGCCAGCAGCCAAGATCGGGGCCCCTCCAAGGGCTACACCTTC. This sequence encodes CASSQDRGPSKGYTF.

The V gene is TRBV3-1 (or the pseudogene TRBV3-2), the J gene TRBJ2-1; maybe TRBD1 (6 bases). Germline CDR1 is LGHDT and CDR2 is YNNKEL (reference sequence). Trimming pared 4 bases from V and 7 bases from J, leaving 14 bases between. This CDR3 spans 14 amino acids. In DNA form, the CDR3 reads TGTGCCAGCAGCCGCCCGGTGGGGGCAAATGAGCAGTTCTTC. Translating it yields CASSRPVGANEQFF.

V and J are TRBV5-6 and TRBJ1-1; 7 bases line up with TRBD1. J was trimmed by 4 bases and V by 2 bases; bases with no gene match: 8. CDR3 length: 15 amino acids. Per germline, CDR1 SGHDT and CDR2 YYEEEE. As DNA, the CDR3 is TGTGCCAGCAGCTTCTTAGACAGGGTGGTCACTGAAGCTTTCTTT. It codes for CASSFLDRVVTEAFF.

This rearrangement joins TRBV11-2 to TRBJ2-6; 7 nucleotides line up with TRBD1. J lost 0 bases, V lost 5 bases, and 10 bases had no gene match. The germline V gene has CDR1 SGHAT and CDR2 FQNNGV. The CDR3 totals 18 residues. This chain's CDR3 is CASSTRDSDRSGANVLTF. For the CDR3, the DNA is TGTGCCAGCAGCACCCGGGACAGTGATCGCTCTGGGGCCAACGTCCTGACTTTC. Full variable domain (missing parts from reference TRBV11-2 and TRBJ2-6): EAGVAQSPRYKIIEKRQSVAFWCNPISGHATLYWYQQILGQGPKLLIQFQNNGVVDDSQLPKDRFSAERLKGVDSTLKIQPAKLEDSAVYLCASSTRDSDRSGANVLTFGAGSRLTVL.

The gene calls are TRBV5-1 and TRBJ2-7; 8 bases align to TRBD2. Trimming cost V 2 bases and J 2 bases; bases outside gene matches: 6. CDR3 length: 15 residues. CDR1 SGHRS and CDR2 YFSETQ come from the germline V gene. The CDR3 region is CASSFPAGGPYEQYF. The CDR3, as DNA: TGCGCCAGCAGCTTTCCCGCGGGGGGTCCCTACGAGCAGTACTTC.

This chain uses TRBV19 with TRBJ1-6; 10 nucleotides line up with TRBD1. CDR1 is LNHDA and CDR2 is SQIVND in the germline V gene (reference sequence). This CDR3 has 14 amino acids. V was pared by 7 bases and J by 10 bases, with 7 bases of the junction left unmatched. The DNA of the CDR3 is TGTGCCAGTAACCCGGGACAGGGGCGGTCACCCCTCCACTTT. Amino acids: CASNPGQGRSPLHF. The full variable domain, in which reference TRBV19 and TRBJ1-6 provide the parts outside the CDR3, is DGGITQSPKYLFRKEGQNVTLSCEQNLNHDAMYWYRQDPGQGLRLIYYSQIVNDFQKGDIAEGYSVSREKKESFPLTVTSAQKNPTAFYLCASNPGQGRSPLHFGNGTRLTVT.

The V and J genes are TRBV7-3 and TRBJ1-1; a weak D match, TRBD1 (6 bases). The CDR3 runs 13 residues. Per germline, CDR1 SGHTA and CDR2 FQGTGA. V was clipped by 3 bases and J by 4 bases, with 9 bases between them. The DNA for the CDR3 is TGTGCCAGCAGCTTGCAGGGGAGCACTGAAGCTTTCTTT. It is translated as CASSLQGSTEAFF.

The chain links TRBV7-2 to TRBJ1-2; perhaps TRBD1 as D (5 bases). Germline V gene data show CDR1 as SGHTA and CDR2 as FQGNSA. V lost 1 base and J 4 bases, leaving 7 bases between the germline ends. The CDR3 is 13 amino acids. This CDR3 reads CASSLETVYGYTF. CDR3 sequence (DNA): TGTGCCAGCAGCTTAGAGACAGTCTATGGCTACACCTTC.

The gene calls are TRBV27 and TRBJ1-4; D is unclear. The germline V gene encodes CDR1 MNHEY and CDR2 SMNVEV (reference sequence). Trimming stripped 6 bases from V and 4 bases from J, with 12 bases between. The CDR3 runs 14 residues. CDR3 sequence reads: CASRLAGLNEKLFF. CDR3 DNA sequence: TGTGCCAGCAGGTTGGCCGGACTTAATGAAAAACTGTTTTTT. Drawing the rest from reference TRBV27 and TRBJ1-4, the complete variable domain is EAQVTQNPRYLITVTGKKLTVTCSQNMNHEYMSWYRQDPGLGLRQIYYSMNVEVTDKGDVPEGYKVSRKEKRNFPLILESPSPNQTSLYFCASRLAGLNEKLFFGSGTQLSVL.